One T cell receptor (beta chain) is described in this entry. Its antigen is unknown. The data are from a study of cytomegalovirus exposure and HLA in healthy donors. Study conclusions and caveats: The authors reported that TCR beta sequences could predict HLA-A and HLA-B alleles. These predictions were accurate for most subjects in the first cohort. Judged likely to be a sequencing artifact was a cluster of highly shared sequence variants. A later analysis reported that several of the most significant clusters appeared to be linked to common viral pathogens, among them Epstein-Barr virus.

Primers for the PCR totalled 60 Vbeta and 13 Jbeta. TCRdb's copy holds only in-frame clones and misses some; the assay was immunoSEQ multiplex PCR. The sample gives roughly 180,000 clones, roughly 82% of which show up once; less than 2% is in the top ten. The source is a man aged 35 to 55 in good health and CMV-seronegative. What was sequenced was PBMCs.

The CDR3 DNA reads as TGTGCCATCAGTGAGTCAACTAGTACAGATACGCAGTATTTT. The encoded protein is CAISESTSTDTQYF. V gene TRBV10-3 combines with J gene TRBJ2-3; D is possibly TRBD2 (5 bases). In germline, CDR1 is ENHRY, CDR2 SYGVKD. V was clipped by 0 bases and J by 3 bases, with 7 bases between them. This CDR3 has 14 amino acids.